This T cell receptor beta chain originates from a study of shared clonotypes between healthy human individuals (dated by TCRdb to 2018 to 2020). Broadly, across the study: The cohort comprised a couple of women and a few men aged 18 to 49 years. For each donor, CD4 naive and CD4 memory were each given three plates, CD8 naive was given two plates, and CD8 memory was given one plate. Blood TCR repertoires of roughly 5 healthy adults were deeply sequenced to estimate repertoire size and the extent of clonotype sharing between individuals. Libraries were prepared and TCR repertoires were sequenced by different laboratories using diverse techniques, in order to increase sequencing depth and limit assay-specific biases. Per donor, leukapheresis produced somewhere between about 0.94 and 9 billion PBMCs. Findings and caveats that apply to the study as a whole: Naive subsets generally had larger estimated clonotype richness than memory subsets did. The genetic and exposure-history diversity represented was limited by the small number of donors. Rarefaction of sorted-subset datasets indicated incomplete sequencing despite the large sequencing depth. Sampling was restricted to blood, and TCR repertoires in tissue are likely to differ from TCR repertoires in blood. Clonotypes shared by all four sorted-subset donors showed higher generation probabilities than non-shared clonotypes. When a handful of donors were compared, the shared fraction of clonotypes was around 5% for naive CD4, roughly 3.4% for naive CD8, more than 2% for memory CD4, and 0.3% to 0.5% for memory CD8. Pairwise subsampling led to the expectation that sequencing depth would affect the degree of clonotype sharing among donors.

TCR CDR3 regions were amplified from genomic DNA by multiplex PCR using the deep immunoSEQ assay. Genomic DNA extracted from each cell subset was distributed evenly over all wells of several immunoSEQ 96-well plates, and each plate served as one replicate. For sorted subsets, around 200 ng genomic DNA, equal to 25,000 to 35,000 T cell genomes, was loaded into each replicate PCR. Purified libraries were quantified with a Qubit 3.0 fluorometer, sized on a Bioanalyzer 2100, and re-quantified with the KAPA Library Quantification kit. Every immunoSEQ 96-well plate was sequenced on a dedicated single-read 150-cycle Illumina NextSeq 550 flow cell. Per the original workflow: Because the immunoSEQ output included only junctional sequences and no quality scores, the filtering could not be the same as the filtering used for full-length reads. Sequences were annotated with PyIR, a Python wrapper for IgBLAST v1.9, using IMGT germline references to assign V/J genes and CDR3. Reads were filtered out if the reads had weak V/J assignments (E-value above 1e-6), no CDR3, stop codons, out-of-frame junctions, or ambiguous translated residues. V3J clonotypes were defined as sequences sharing an identical inferred V gene, J gene, and CDR3 amino acid sequence. Percentage overlap between repertoires was computed as shared unique clonotypes divided by the size of the smaller repertoire. RTK rarefaction, the Chao1 estimator, and Recon v2.1 estimates of unobserved clonotypes were used to assess repertoire richness. Generation probabilities for all TCRbeta clonotypes obtained by the gDNA method from a few donors were computed using OLGA. Sourced from immuneACCESS, this table was stored by TCRdb with only in-frame sequences that have V and J called. A share of the clones is absent; for the studies checked, an unresolved V gene accounts for under half, and the remainder has no known explanation. Clone size and the V and J calls come from that table; the DNA yielded D and trimming. The sample includes millions of clones, with about 95% observed a single time. The leading ten clones occupy 0.13% of the sample.

Comments on this clone: This clone's antigen is unknown. Base quality data are lacking; no much larger clone is found one base away. Additional DNA sequences in this sample encode the identical CDR3.

The CDR3 goes from the cysteine to the phenylalanine over 13 residues. The DNA shown is the 39-base CDR3, in frame from base 1. According to the germline V gene, CDR1 reads KGHSH and CDR2 reads LQKENI. A distance of 5 bases separates the germline ends of V and J, which lose 0 bases and 5 bases respectively. The donors were healthy, HIV-negative adults who had no recently reported acute infections or vaccinations. All donors were Caucasian adults living in Nashville, Tennessee, USA. CD4+ T cells were enriched by magnetic negative selection, after which naive cells were positively selected on CD45RA and the negative fraction was taken as the memory subset. After blood collection by leukapheresis, PBMCs were isolated using Ficoll-Histopaque density gradient centrifugation and then cryopreserved in the vapor phase of liquid nitrogen. Analytical flow cytometry was used to check the purity and quantity of every magnetically sorted T cell population. Genomic DNA was isolated from every sorted fraction and measured by UV absorbance on a Nanodrop 2000c.

Input material: naive CD4+ T cells sorted from blood. In light of the paper, this sample's cell subset or site label describes: CD45RA+ positively selected. Rearrangement joined TRBV18 to TRBJ1-5, with no reliable assignment of the D segment. The sequence was obtained from a man aged 18-30 years in good health. The nucleotide sequence reads as follows: TGTGCCAGCTCACCACCCGGTTATCAGCCCCAGCATTTT. Translated, it gives CASSPPGYQPQHF. Supplemented by the reference TRBV18 and TRBJ1-5 proteins around the CDR3, the complete variable domain is NAGVMQNPRHLVRRRGQEARLRCSPMKGHSHVYWYRQLPEEGLKFMVYLQKENIIDESGMPKERFSAEFPKEGPSILRIQQVVRGDSAAYFCASSPPGYQPQHFGDGTRLSIL.